This passage covers 18 T cell receptor beta chains from one sample sequenced in a study of blood T cell repertoires in COVID-19. Only in-frame clones appear in the TCRdb table, and some are missing; sequencing was by immunoSEQ multiplex PCR. The sample holds around 400,000 clones, 80% to 90% seen once. Sequencing used peripheral blood. These receptors originate from a man aged 35 to 55 with acute or convalescent COVID-19.

This clone was found a few times. The rearrangement uses TRBV21-1 and TRBJ2-7; no check of the table's D call, TRBD1, against the DNA was made. TRBV21-1 is a pseudogene segment. The CDR3 spans 16 residues. The CDR3 DNA reads TGTGCCAGCAGACCCCGGTCTCGGACAGAGACCTACGAGCAGTACTTC. The encoded protein is CASRPRSRTETYEQYF.

CDR3 nucleotides: TGTGCCAGCAGTTTACCTCTCAGGGACTCTGGAAACACCATATATTTT. Its translation: CASSLPLRDSGNTIYF. This chain joins TRBV28 and TRBJ1-3; the D gene is possibly TRBD1 (5 bases). The CDR3 has 16 amino acids. V lost 2 bases and J lost 0, with 11 bases in between. Germline values: CDR1 MDHEN, CDR2 SYDVKM.

The J gene is TRBJ2-1, the V gene TRBV5-1; 14 bases line up with TRBD2. The CDR3 is 15 residues long. The V segment lost 2 bases and the J segment 6 bases; nucleotides outside the gene matches: 1. Germline values: CDR1 SGHRS, CDR2 YFSETQ. The CDR3 spells CASSFGLAGGNEQFF. In nucleotides, the CDR3 is TGCGCCAGCAGCTTCGGACTAGCGGGAGGCAATGAGCAGTTCTTC.

The gene calls are TRBV15 and TRBJ1-3; unclear D gene. Germline CDR1 reads LNHNV; CDR2 reads YYDKDF (reference sequence). The CDR3 is 16 residues long. V was trimmed by 7 bases and J by 0 bases, leaving 16 bases between them. The CDR3 here is CATIPPGLGSGNTIYF. CDR3 DNA sequence: TGTGCCACCATTCCGCCGGGTCTAGGCTCTGGAAACACCATATATTTT.

This chain joins TRBV27 and TRBJ1-6, with TRBD1 matching 9 bases. The CDR3 runs to 19 residues. The V gene's germline CDR1 is MNHEY and CDR2 SMNVEV (reference sequence). The junction had 21 bases not matched to a gene; V was cut back by 4 bases and J by 11 bases. CDR3 bases: TGTGCCAGCAGTTCCTATTTTCCCCAAGACAGGGGGGATCAAGCACCCCTCCACTTT. This gives the protein CASSSYFPQDRGDQAPLHF.

This clone has more than one count but fewer than ten. V usage is TRBV7-2 and J usage is TRBJ1-2; no firm D call. V lost 1 base to trimming and J lost 4 bases, with 10 bases between them. The CDR3 spans 14 residues. Germline assignment: CDR1 SGHTA and CDR2 FQGNSA. CDR3 nucleotide sequence: TGTGCCAGCAGCTTAGACTCCGTGAGCTATGGCTACACCTTC. It is translated as CASSLDSVSYGYTF.

The table lists this clone with a count of one. The CDR3 sequence: CASRDGPRNEKLFF. The CDR3 DNA sequence: TGTGCCTCTCGAGATGGTCCGAGAAATGAAAAACTGTTTTTT. This sequence joins TRBV3-1 (or the pseudogene TRBV3-2) and TRBJ1-4; D is uncertain. CDR1 is LGHDT and CDR2 is YNNKEL in the germline V gene (reference sequence). Trimming took 11 bases from V and 5 from J, leaving 18 bases between them. The CDR3 is 14 residues long.

The V gene is TRBV2, the J gene TRBJ1-4; the D gene is possibly TRBD1 (5 bases). CDR1 is SNHLY, CDR2 FYNNEI, per germline. The V gene lost 6 bases and the J gene lost 8 bases, with 16 bases spanning the gap. CDR3 size: 14 residues. This chain's CDR3 is CASSSGTREEKLFF. CDR3 sequence (DNA): TGTGCCAGCAGCTCCGGGACGCGGGAGGAAAAACTGTTTTTT. Looking up the rest from reference TRBV2 and TRBJ1-4 gives the full variable domain: EPEVTQTPSHQVTQMGQEVILRCVPISNHLYFYWYRQILGQKVEFLVSFYNNEISEKSEIFDDQFSVERPDGSNFTLKIRSTKLEDSAMYFCASSSGTREEKLFFGSGTQLSVL.

This sequence joins TRBV6-5 and TRBJ2-2; D uncertain. This CDR3 has 14 residues. CDR1 is MNHEY, CDR2 SVGAGI, per germline. Trimming removed 8 bases from V and 3 bases from J, with 13 bases in between. CDR3 nucleotide sequence: TGTGCCAGCGCCCCTTGGGCTTACACCGGGGAGCTGTTTTTT. Its protein is CASAPWAYTGELFF.

This chain links TRBV27 with TRBJ1-5; 10 positions agree with TRBD1. V lost 8 bases to trimming and J lost 7 bases; unmatched junction nucleotides: 8. CDR3 size: 14 residues. Germline CDR1 and CDR2: MNHEY and SMNVEV (reference sequence). CDR3 protein: CASGGQGLGQPQHF. The DNA of the CDR3 is TGTGCCAGCGGGGGACAGGGGTTGGGGCAGCCCCAGCATTTT.

This clone was seen a single time. The chain employs TRBV9 and TRBJ1-2; the D is unclear. The germline CDR1 and CDR2 sequences are SGDLS and YYNGEE. The V end was cut by 3 bases, the J end by 4 bases, with 16 bases between. CDR3 size: 15 residues. The CDR3 bases are TGTGCCAGCAGCGCCACCCCCACGAATAGCTATGGCTACACCTTC. Its protein is CASSATPTNSYGYTF.

This clone was detected once. The chain joins TRBV25-1 to TRBJ2-2; D may be TRBD1 (6 bases). Per the germline V gene, CDR1 is MGHDK and CDR2 is SYGVNS. Trimming removed 5 bases at V and 3 bases at J, with 16 bases between. The CDR3 extends over 16 amino acids. CDR3 in amino acids: CASSPQGSRDTGELFF. DNA for the CDR3: TGTGCCAGCAGTCCACAGGGAAGCCGGGACACCGGGGAGCTGTTTTTT.

With regard to this clone: This sample includes further DNA sequences coding for the same CDR3. The rearrangement links TRBV18 to TRBJ2-5; a possible D gene is TRBD1 (6 bases). The CDR3 contains 14 residues. Germline loops: CDR1 KGHSH, CDR2 LQKENI. V lost 0 bases, J lost 4 bases, and 9 bases lay in between. As DNA, the CDR3 is TGTGCCAGCTCACCACCTTCCAGGGGAGAGACCCAGTACTTC. Protein: CASSPPSRGETQYF.

Note on this clone: This sample includes further DNA sequences coding for the same CDR3. The J gene is TRBJ2-7, the V gene TRBV28, with 10 bases lining up with TRBD2. Germline assignment: CDR1 MDHEN and CDR2 SYDVKM. With V trimmed by 4 bases and J by 0 bases, 18 bases remained unmatched. The CDR3 spans 20 residues. The CDR3 bases are TGTGCCAGCAGTTCATATACCGACAGGGGTAGCGGGAGGATCTCCTACGAGCAGTACTTC. This translates into CASSSYTDRGSGRISYEQYF.

The V gene is TRBV5-6, the J gene TRBJ1-5; 8 nucleotides align to TRBD1. Germline CDR1 reads SGHDT; CDR2 reads YYEEEE. Losses at the gene ends were 4 bases for V and 6 bases for J; bases not matched to a gene: 6. CDR3 length: 14 amino acids. CDR3 sequence (DNA): TGTGCCAGCAGCGCGGGGACAGGCTCTCAGCCCCAGCATTTT. Its protein product is CASSAGTGSQPQHF.

The gene calls are TRBV27 and TRBJ2-3; 9 bases are shared with TRBD2. The CDR3 extends over 17 amino acids. CDR1 MNHEY and CDR2 SMNVEV come from the germline V gene (reference sequence). V trimming: 7 bases; J trimming: 6 bases; junction bases outside the gene matches: 17. This chain's CDR3 is CASISLAGSWKGDTQYF. CDR3 bases: TGTGCCAGCATCTCTCTAGCGGGGTCCTGGAAAGGGGATACGCAGTATTTT.

This chain uses TRBV7-6 with TRBJ1-6; TRBD1 matches at 8 bases. The ends lost 1 base at V and 10 bases at J; junction bases unmatched: 9. The germline V gene encodes CDR1 SGHVS and CDR2 FNYEAQ. This CDR3 has 16 amino acids. The CDR3 sequence: CASSLDATGVPSPLHF. CDR3 DNA: TGTGCCAGCAGCTTAGACGCGACAGGGGTACCGTCACCCCTCCACTTT.

The chain joins TRBV4-1 to TRBJ2-4, with D unclear. The CDR3 contains 11 residues. Trimming cost V 5 bases and J 5 bases, with 4 bases left between them. The germline CDR1 and CDR2 sequences are MGHRA and YSYEKL. CDR3 sequence (DNA): TGCGCCAGCAGCGGCCAAAACATTCAGTACTTC. As protein: CASSGQNIQYF.